This T cell receptor beta chain was sequenced for a study of immune cell composition in non-small cell lung cancer. A note on this clone: The antigen is unknown.

The V end was cut by 4 bases, the J end by 2 bases, with 23 bases between. Germline V lookup: CDR1 SGHNT, CDR2 YYREEE (reference sequence). The CDR3 loop spans 18 amino acids. General study results and limits: Dominant in vivo tumour-associated clones were not shown to share tumour-reactive sequences. Squamous carcinomas (about 75%) more often had tumour-associated clones >0.5% than adenocarcinomas (roughly 35%).

TCRdb's table, derived via immunoSEQ multiplex PCR, lists solely in-frame clones and lacks some. The profile covers about 6,600 clones, with roughly 80% appearing a single time and 13% to 15% taken by the ten largest. Sequenced input: lung tumor tissue. The receptor was isolated from a human donor with non-small cell lung cancer. The rearrangement uses TRBV5-4 and TRBJ2-3; D possibly corresponds to TRBD1 (6 bases). CDR3 loop: CASSPGHRTTPFTDTQYF. CDR3 DNA sequence: TGTGCCAGCAGCCCGGGACACCGGACGACCCCATTCACAGATACGCAGTATTTT. The full variable domain, with the rest looked up from reference TRBV5-4 and TRBJ2-3, is ETGVTQSPTHLIKTRGQQVTLRCSSQSGHNTVSWYQQALGQGPQFIFQYYREEENGRGNFPPRFSGLQFPNYSSELNVNALELDDSALYLCASSPGHRTTPFTDTQYFGPGTRLTVL.